A single sample is the source of the 7 T cell receptor beta chains below, sequenced in a study of control samples from healthy donors and cancer patients. Method: immunoSEQ multiplex PCR; TCRdb's copy keeps in-frame clones and lacks some. The table shows roughly 86,000 clones, with 90% occurring only once. Sequencing was carried out using blood. The receptor set was obtained from a woman aged 18-30 years in good health.

This chain uses TRBV7-9 with TRBJ1-2, with no clear D. Germline assignment: CDR1 SEHNR and CDR2 FQNEAQ (reference sequence). The CDR3 has 16 residues. V lost 0 bases to trimming and J lost 2 bases, with 13 bases between them. The CDR3 spells CASSLAGYQGNYGYTF. In nucleotides, the CDR3 is TGTGCCAGCAGCTTAGCCGGGTATCAAGGGAACTATGGCTACACCTTC.

This clone came up once. V is TRBV5-1 and J is TRBJ2-3, with D hard to call. This CDR3 contains 14 residues. Germline CDR1 and CDR2: SGHRS and YFSETQ. V was clipped by 4 bases and J by 1 base, with 10 bases between them. The DNA for the CDR3 is TGCGCCAGCAGCGGCCGGTGGGGCACAGATACGCAGTATTTT. It encodes CASSGRWGTDTQYF.

The chain combines TRBV11-1 with TRBJ2-7; 12 bases agree with TRBD2. This CDR3 has 14 residues. J gave up 7 bases and V 5 bases, and 6 bases lay outside the gene matches. Germline CDR1 is SGHAT and CDR2 is FQDESV (reference sequence). The CDR3 loop is CASSVTSGGMEQYF. The CDR3 nucleotides read TGTGCCAGCAGCGTGACTAGCGGGGGTATGGAGCAGTACTTC.

This clone turned up a few times. The gene calls are TRBV20-1 and TRBJ2-5; the D is unclear. Germline V CDR1 and CDR2: DFQATT, SNEGSKA (reference sequence). The CDR3 is 13 amino acids. With 3 bases removed from V and 5 bases from J, the gap between germline ends came to 13 bases. The CDR3 bases are TGCAGTGCTAGTTCGCCTTCCCCGGAGACCCAGTACTTC. Translated, it gives CSASSPSPETQYF.

This chain links TRBV3-1 (or the pseudogene TRBV3-2) with TRBJ2-1, with 12 bases matching TRBD2. With 1 base clipped from V and 13 bases from J, the junction kept 5 bases outside the gene matches. This CDR3 has 14 residues. Per germline, CDR1 LGHDT and CDR2 YNNKEL (reference sequence). CDR3 region: CASSQAGLAGLQFF. The DNA of the CDR3 is TGTGCCAGCAGCCAAGCCGGACTAGCGGGGCTCCAGTTCTTC.

The V and J genes are TRBV5-1 and TRBJ2-3; D is perhaps TRBD1 (7 bases). Per germline, CDR1 SGHRS and CDR2 YFSETQ. V lost 3 bases, J lost 2 bases, and 16 bases lay in between. The CDR3 contains 16 residues. CDR3 nucleotides: TGCGCCAGCAGCTGGAGGGACAGCCCCTCCACAGATACGCAGTATTTT. It is translated as CASSWRDSPSTDTQYF.

The chain combines TRBV6-4 with TRBJ1-4; 9 bases line up with TRBD1. CDR3 length equals 13 residues. The germline CDR1 and CDR2 sequences are MRHNA and SNTAGT. Losses at the gene ends were 5 bases for V and 10 bases for J; bases not matched to a gene: 5. This CDR3 is CASSRDRGGKLFF. CDR3 bases: TGTGCCAGCAGTCGAGACAGGGGGGGAAAACTGTTTTTT.